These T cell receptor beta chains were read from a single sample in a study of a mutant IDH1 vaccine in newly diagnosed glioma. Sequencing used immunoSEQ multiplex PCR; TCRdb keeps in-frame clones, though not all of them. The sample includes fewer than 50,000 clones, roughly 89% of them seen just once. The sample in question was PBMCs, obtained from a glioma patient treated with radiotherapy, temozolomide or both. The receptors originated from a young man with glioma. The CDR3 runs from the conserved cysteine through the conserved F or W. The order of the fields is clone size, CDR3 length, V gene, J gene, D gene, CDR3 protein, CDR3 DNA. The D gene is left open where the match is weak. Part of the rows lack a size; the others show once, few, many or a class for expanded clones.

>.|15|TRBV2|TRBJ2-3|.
CASSEDGISTDTQYF
TGTGCCAGCAGCGAGGACGGTATTAGCACAGATACGCAGTATTTT
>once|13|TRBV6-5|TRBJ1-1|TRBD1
CASSLDRDTEAFF
TGTGCCAGCAGCCTCGACAGGGACACTGAAGCTTTCTTT
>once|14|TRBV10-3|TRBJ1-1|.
CAISEILAGTEAFF
TGTGCCATCAGTGAAATTCTAGCTGGCACTGAAGCTTTCTTT
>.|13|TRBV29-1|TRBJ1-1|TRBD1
CSVQDRPNTEAFF
TGCAGCGTCCAGGACAGGCCGAACACTGAAGCTTTCTTT
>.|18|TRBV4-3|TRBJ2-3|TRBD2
CASSQRLAGEGSTDTQYF
TGCGCCAGCAGCCAGAGACTAGCGGGAGAGGGGAGCACAGATACGCAGTATTTT
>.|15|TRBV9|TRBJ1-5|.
CASSVGGLSNQPQHF
TGTGCCAGCAGCGTCGGAGGGCTTAGCAATCAGCCCCAGCATTTT
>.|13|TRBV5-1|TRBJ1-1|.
CASSLGVPTEAFF
TGCGCCAGCAGCTTGGGGGTCCCCACTGAAGCTTTCTTT
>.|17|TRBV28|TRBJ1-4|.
CASSTPNAGRQGEKLFF
TGTGCCAGCAGCACACCTAACGCGGGGAGGCAGGGTGAAAAACTGTTTTTT
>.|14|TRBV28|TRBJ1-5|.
CAGQRGNSNQPQHF
TGTGCCGGCCAGAGGGGAAATAGCAATCAGCCCCAGCATTTT
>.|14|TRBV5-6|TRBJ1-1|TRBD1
CASSLGQGASEAFF
TGTGCCAGCAGCTTGGGGCAGGGGGCCTCCGAAGCTTTCTTT
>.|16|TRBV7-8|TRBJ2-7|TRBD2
CASTTDPSTSVYEQYF
TGTGCCAGCACCACTGATCCGTCGACTAGCGTATACGAGCAGTACTTC
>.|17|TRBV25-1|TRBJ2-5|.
CASSNIGEEGGGETQYF
TGTGCCAGCAGCAATATTGGAGAGGAGGGAGGAGGAGAGACCCAGTACTTC
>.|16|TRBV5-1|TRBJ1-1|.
CASSLTSGLMNTEAFF
TGCGCCAGCAGCTTGACCTCAGGACTAATGAACACTGAAGCTTTCTTT
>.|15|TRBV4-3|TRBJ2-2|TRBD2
CASSQEREWTGELFF
TGCGCCAGCAGCCAAGAGCGGGAGTGGACCGGGGAGCTGTTTTTT
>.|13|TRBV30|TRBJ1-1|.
CAWTTGRGTEAFF
TGTGCCTGGACCACAGGGAGAGGCACTGAAGCTTTCTTT
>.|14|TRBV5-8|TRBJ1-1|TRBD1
CASSLKGTGGSTFF
TGTGCCAGCAGCTTAAAAGGGACAGGGGGCTCGACTTTCTTT
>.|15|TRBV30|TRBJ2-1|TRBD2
CAWSVLAGGFDEQFF
TGTGCCTGGAGTGTCCTAGCGGGAGGTTTCGATGAGCAGTTCTTC
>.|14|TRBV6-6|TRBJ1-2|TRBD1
CASRDTGEAGGYTF
TGTGCCAGCAGGGATACAGGGGAAGCGGGAGGCTACACCTTC
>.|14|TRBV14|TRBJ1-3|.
CASSQEGRGNTIYF
TGTGCCAGCAGCCAAGAAGGGCGGGGAAACACCATATATTTT
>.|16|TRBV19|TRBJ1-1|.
CASSLGLGGMNTEAFF
TGTGCCAGTAGTCTGGGACTCGGGGGAATGAACACTGAAGCTTTCTTT
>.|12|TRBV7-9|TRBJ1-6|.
CASSPPNSPLHF
TGTGCCAGCAGCCCCCCGAATTCACCCCTCCACTTT
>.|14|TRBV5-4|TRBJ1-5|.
CASSLEGKTASQHF
TGTGCCAGCAGCTTGGAGGGTAAGACAGCAAGCCAGCATTTT
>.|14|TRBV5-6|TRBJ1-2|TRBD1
CASSLPGQGYGYTF
TGTGCCAGCAGCTTGCCGGGACAGGGATATGGCTACACCTTC
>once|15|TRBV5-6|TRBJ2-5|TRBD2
CASSLAAGGKQTQYF
TGTGCCAGCAGCTTGGCGGCGGGAGGGAAGCAGACCCAGTACTTC
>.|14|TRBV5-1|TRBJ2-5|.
CASSLRGSQETQYF
TGCGCCAGCAGCTTGCGGGGGTCTCAAGAGACCCAGTACTTC
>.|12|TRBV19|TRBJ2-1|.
CASSLLENEQFF
TGTGCCAGTAGCTTACTAGAGAATGAGCAGTTCTTC
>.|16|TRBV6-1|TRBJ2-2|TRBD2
CASSEATSGIYRELFF
TGTGCCAGCAGTGAAGCAACTAGCGGGATATATCGGGAGCTGTTTTTT
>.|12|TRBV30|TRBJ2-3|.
CAWSPLGDTQYF
TGTGCCTGGAGTCCCCTGGGTGATACGCAGTATTTT
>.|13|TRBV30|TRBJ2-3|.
CAWSVGLTDTQYF
TGTGCCTGGAGTGTAGGACTCACGGATACGCAGTATTTT
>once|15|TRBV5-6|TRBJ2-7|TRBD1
CASSSGTANSYEQYF
TGTGCCAGCAGCTCCGGGACAGCTAACTCCTACGAGCAGTACTTC
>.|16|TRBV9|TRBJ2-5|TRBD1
CASSVAGQGLGETQYF
TGTGCCAGCAGCGTAGCTGGACAGGGGTTGGGAGAGACCCAGTACTTC
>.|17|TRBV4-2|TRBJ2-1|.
CASSQAPGAYEDHEQFF
TGTGCCAGCAGCCAAGCCCCAGGAGCGTACGAGGATCATGAGCAGTTCTTC
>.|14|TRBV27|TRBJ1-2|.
CASSLGAGLAGYTF
TGTGCCAGCAGTTTAGGGGCAGGTTTGGCTGGCTACACCTTC
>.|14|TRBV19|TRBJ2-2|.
CASSIGKNTGELFF
TGTGCCAGTAGTATCGGGAAGAACACCGGGGAGCTGTTTTTT
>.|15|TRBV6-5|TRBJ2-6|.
CASSRDSAGANVLTF
TGTGCCAGCAGCCGCGACAGCGCCGGGGCCAACGTCCTGACTTTC
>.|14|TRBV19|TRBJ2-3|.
CASRARGRTDTQYF
TGTGCCAGTAGGGCCAGGGGTAGGACAGATACGCAGTATTTT
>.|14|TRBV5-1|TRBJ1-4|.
CASSHRDGGEKLFF
TGCGCCAGCAGCCATAGGGACGGAGGTGAAAAACTGTTTTTT
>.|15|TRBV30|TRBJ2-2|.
CAWRRGRTNTGELFF
TGTGCCTGGAGGCGGGGACGTACGAACACCGGGGAGCTGTTTTTT
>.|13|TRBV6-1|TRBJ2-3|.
CASSTRDGDTQYF
TGTGCCAGCAGCACCAGGGATGGGGATACGCAGTATTTT
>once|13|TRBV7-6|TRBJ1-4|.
CASSLVAGEKLFF
TGTGCCAGCAGCTTAGTGGCAGGTGAAAAACTGTTTTTT
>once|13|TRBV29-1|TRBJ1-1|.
CSVGGTKNTEAFF
TGCAGCGTTGGAGGGACAAAGAACACTGAAGCTTTCTTT
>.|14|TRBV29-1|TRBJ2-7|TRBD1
CSVAGHRGAYEQYF
TGCAGCGTTGCGGGGCACAGGGGCGCCTACGAGCAGTACTTC
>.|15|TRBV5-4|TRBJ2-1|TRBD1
CASGPRQGAYNEQFF
TGTGCCAGCGGCCCTCGACAGGGGGCCTACAATGAGCAGTTCTTC
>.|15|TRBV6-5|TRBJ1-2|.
CASTPRGDYDYGYTF
TGTGCCAGCACCCCGCGAGGGGATTATGACTATGGCTACACCTTC
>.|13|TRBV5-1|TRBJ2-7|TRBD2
CASSLYGGVEQYF
TGCGCCAGCAGCTTGTACGGGGGGGTCGAGCAGTACTTC
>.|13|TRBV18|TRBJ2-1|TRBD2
CASSAGVYNEQFF
TGTGCCAGCTCAGCGGGAGTGTACAATGAGCAGTTCTTC
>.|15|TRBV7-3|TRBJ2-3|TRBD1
CASSSGTGWTDTQYF
TGTGCCAGCAGCTCCGGGACAGGGTGGACAGATACGCAGTATTTT
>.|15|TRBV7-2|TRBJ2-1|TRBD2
CASRSSGSIWNEQFF
TGTGCCAGCAGGTCTAGCGGGAGTATTTGGAATGAGCAGTTCTTC